This TCR beta chain came from a study of CD8 T cells in ankylosing spondylitis. Each TCR beta library was made by quantitative 5'-RACE that incorporated molecular barcodes. TCRdb analysed the 5' RACE reads with MiXCR anew, one entry per CDR3 protein. This table has 180,000 or so distinct CDR3 sequences, around a tenth appearing once. Germline CDR1 and CDR2: SGHVS and FNYEAQ. V shed 1 base and J 8 bases; nucleotides not matched to a gene: 9. This CDR3 is built from 16 residues. The sequenced sample consisted of blood, either unsorted or a sorted T cell fraction (not recorded which). The rearrangement uses TRBV7-6 and TRBJ2-1, with 9 bases aligning to TRBD2. The clonotype was recovered from a male donor with ankylosing spondylitis or in good health (not recorded which). The CDR3 spells CASSLVGGGAVDEQFF. The DNA of the CDR3 is TGTGCCAGCAGCTTAGTGGGCGGGGGGGCCGTAGATGAGCAGTTCTTC.